The clone carrying this T cell receptor beta chain showed up just once. Antigen: not known. This sample is part of a study of cytomegalovirus exposure and HLA in healthy donors. Study-level findings and limits: Follow-up analysis seemed to connect common viral pathogens with several of the most significant clusters identified. CMV serostatus alone was available as immune exposure information.

The primer mix had 60 Vbeta and 13 Jbeta primers. Clones were read by immunoSEQ multiplex PCR, and TCRdb kept only the in-frame ones, dropping some. The sample lists roughly 120,000 clones; about three quarters were seen once. This CDR3 region has 15 residues. Input material: PBMCs. This chain uses TRBV21-1 with TRBJ2-1; the table names TRBD2, a call not compared with the DNA. TRBV21-1 is a known pseudogene. This receptor was obtained from a man aged 45-60 years in good health and CMV-seronegative. The CDR3 bases are TGTGCCAGCAGCACTGGCGGGAGCTCCTACAATGAGCAGTTCTTC. Its translation: CASSTGGSSYNEQFF.